These T cell receptor beta chains were read from a single sample in a study of blood T cell repertoires in COVID-19. TCRdb's table, derived via immunoSEQ multiplex PCR, lists solely in-frame clones and lacks some. The top ten clones hold approximately 2% of a sample with 120,000 or so clones, 85% to 90% of them seen once. The sequencing input was peripheral blood. The receptors here all came from a woman aged 45 to 65 with acute or convalescent COVID-19. CDR3s include the opening cysteine and the closing phenylalanine or tryptophan. A D gene is named only where the DNA matches it firmly. Expanded clones are given a class, and other clones once, few, many or no size at all.

>TRBD2|few|TRBJ2-3|TRBV5-1
TGCGCCAGCAGCTCGGGGGGGACTAGTATAGATACGCAGTATTTT
CASSSGGTSIDTQYF
>TRBD2|.|TRBJ2-2|TRBV3-1/TRBV3-2
TGTGCCAGCAGCCAAGTTATAGCGGGCGCGAACACCGGGGAGCTGTTTTTT
CASSQVIAGANTGELFF
>TRBD1|few|TRBJ1-1|TRBV30
TGTGCCTGGAGTGTAGGGACAGGGAACACTGAAGCTTTCTTT
CAWSVGTGNTEAFF
>.|.|TRBJ1-1|TRBV3-1/TRBV3-2
TGTGCCAGCAGCCCTCGTATGATGAGGGCTTTCTTT
CASSPRMMRAFF
>.|.|TRBJ1-5|TRBV4-1
TGCGCCAGCAGCCAAGATAGCCGGAGCAATCAGCCCCAGCATTTT
CASSQDSRSNQPQHF
>TRBD1|.|TRBJ2-7|TRBV29-1
TGCAGCGCCGAACGAGGGGATGGGACAGGGGTCCACGAGCAGTACTTC
CSAERGDGTGVHEQYF
>.|once|TRBJ1-1|TRBV18
TGTGCCAGCTCACCGGAGATTGGGTCCACTGAAGCTTTCTTT
CASSPEIGSTEAFF
>TRBD1|few|TRBJ1-5|TRBV27
TGTGCCAGCAGTCCCAGACAGGGTCTAATTGGCAATCAGCCCCAGCATTTT
CASSPRQGLIGNQPQHF
>.|once|TRBJ2-7|TRBV12-3/TRBV12-4
TGTGCCAGCAGTAGGACAGCCTACGAGCAGTACTTC
CASSRTAYEQYF
>.|.|TRBJ2-3|TRBV7-2
TGTGCCAGCAGCTTTAGCGGCCCTCAGAGAGATACGCAGTATTTT
CASSFSGPQRDTQYF
>TRBD1|.|TRBJ2-1|TRBV6-2/TRBV6-3
TGTGCCAGCAGTTCCGGGACAGGGGACTACAATGAGCAGTTCTTC
CASSSGTGDYNEQFF
>TRBD2|.|TRBJ2-3|TRBV3-1/TRBV3-2
TGTGCCAGCAGCCAAGCGGGGGGAGTTGATACGCAGTATTTT
CASSQAGGVDTQYF
>.|.|TRBJ2-3|TRBV10-3
TGTGCCATCAGTGAATTGCAAGGGGCAGATACGCAGTATTTT
CAISELQGADTQYF
>.|.|TRBJ2-7|TRBV5-1
TGCGCCAGCAGGAAGGACAGCTCCTACGAGCAGTACTTC
CASRKDSSYEQYF
>.|once|TRBJ1-4|TRBV7-9
TGTGCCAGCAGCCTAATTAATGAAAAACTGTTTTTT
CASSLINEKLFF
>.|.|TRBJ2-2|TRBV11-2
TGTGCCAGCAGCTTCAGGAGGGGAGAAACCGGGGAGCTGTTTTTT
CASSFRRGETGELFF
>TRBD2|.|TRBJ2-2|TRBV24-1
TGTGCCGCACGCCCGGGAGGGGACACCGGGGAGCTGTTTTTT
CAARPGGDTGELFF
>TRBD2|.|TRBJ2-4|TRBV9
TGTGCCAGCAGCGTAGTACGCGGGAGGGCCTTCAAAAACATTCAGTACTTC
CASSVVRGRAFKNIQYF
>TRBD1|.|TRBJ1-5|TRBV19
TGTGCCAGTAAAGACAGGGGCAATCAGCCCCAGCATTTT
CASKDRGNQPQHF
>.|.|TRBJ1-2|TRBV6-5
TGTGCCAGCAGTTATTGGGGGGGCCACTATGGCTACACCTTC
CASSYWGGHYGYTF
>TRBD2|.|TRBJ2-5|TRBV9
TGTGCCAGCAGCGCGACCGGGACTAGCACAGAGACCCAGTACTTC
CASSATGTSTETQYF
>.|.|TRBJ2-7|TRBV2
TGTGCCAGCAGTGAGGAGGGGGCGATGATAGATGGCTACGAGCAGTACTTC
CASSEEGAMIDGYEQYF
>TRBD1|.|TRBJ1-1|TRBV7-2
TGTGCCAGCAGCCCCAGTGGGGACAGGGAACCTTTCTTT
CASSPSGDREPFF
>TRBD1|once|TRBJ1-2|TRBV5-6
TGTGCCAGCAGCCGAGGACAGGGGGACGGCTACACCTTC
CASSRGQGDGYTF
>TRBD2|.|TRBJ2-7|TRBV5-1
TGCGCCAGCAGCTTGGCGGGACTAGATTCCTACGAGCAGTACTTC
CASSLAGLDSYEQYF
>.|once|TRBJ2-3|TRBV30
TGTGCCTGGAACAGGAATGTCCCAGATACGCAGTATTTT
CAWNRNVPDTQYF
>.|.|TRBJ1-1|TRBV19
TGTGCCAGTAGTATCCGTCAGTTGAACACTGAAGCTTTCTTT
CASSIRQLNTEAFF
>.|once|TRBJ1-5|TRBV3-1/TRBV3-2
TGTGCCAGCAGCCCTGAGAGGTTTAATCAGCCCCAGCATTTT
CASSPERFNQPQHF
>TRBD1|few|TRBJ2-7|TRBV18
TGTGCCAGCTCACCAGGGATTGACAGGGCCTACGAGCAGTACTTC
CASSPGIDRAYEQYF
>.|once|TRBJ1-5|TRBV7-9
TGTGCCAGCAGCCACATGGGGGCGAAGGGCAATCAGCCCCAGCATTTT
CASSHMGAKGNQPQHF
>.|.|TRBJ1-1|TRBV21-1
TGTGCCAGCAGCAAAGCTGGGGGGATGAACACTGAAGCTTTCTTT
CASSKAGGMNTEAFF
>.|.|TRBJ1-6|TRBV4-3
TGCGCCAGCAGTCAGGGCTTGGCTTCACCCCTCCACTTT
CASSQGLASPLHF
>TRBD2|.|TRBJ2-1|TRBV30
TGTGCCTGGACGGCGGGGGGTTTGAATGAGCAGTTCTTC
CAWTAGGLNEQFF
>TRBD2|.|TRBJ2-3|TRBV6-5
TGTGCCAGCAGTCACCCGGGACTAGCGGGGCAGGCGCAGTATTTT
CASSHPGLAGQAQYF
>.|.|TRBJ1-1|TRBV12-3/TRBV12-4
TGTGCCAGCAGTTTGAAGGGGGACACTGAAGCTTTCTTT
CASSLKGDTEAFF
>TRBD1|.|TRBJ2-3|TRBV6-5
TGTGCCAGCACCGAAGGGACAGGGGAGACAGATACGCAGTATTTT
CASTEGTGETDTQYF
>TRBD2|.|TRBJ2-7|TRBV4-3
TGCGCCAGCAGCCCAGGACTAGCGGGAGTGGGTGAGCAGTACTTC
CASSPGLAGVGEQYF
>.|.|TRBJ1-2|TRBV9
TGTGCCAGCAGCGTAGAGGTTTCCCCCCGGGGGGCGGACAACTATGGCTACACCTTC
CASSVEVSPRGADNYGYTF
>.|few|TRBJ1-1|TRBV30
TGTGCCTGGAGGGCTAACACTGAAGCTTTCTTT
CAWRANTEAFF
>TRBD2|.|TRBJ2-3|TRBV19
TGTGCCAGTAGTGTTAGCGGGGTCAGCACAGATACGCAGTATTTT
CASSVSGVSTDTQYF
>TRBD2|.|TRBJ2-1|TRBV29-1
TGCAGCGTTGAACCCCCCTTAGCGGGGGGCAATGAGCAGTTCTTC
CSVEPPLAGGNEQFF
>TRBD2|.|TRBJ2-7|TRBV10-2
TGCGCCAGCAGGGGGACTAGCAACTACGGCGAGCAGTACTTC
CASRGTSNYGEQYF
>.|.|TRBJ2-2|TRBV7-3
TGTGCCAGCAGCTTTGCGGGGGCGGGGACCGGGGAGCTGTTTTTT
CASSFAGAGTGELFF
>.|.|TRBJ2-7|TRBV12-2
TGTGCAAGTCGGGGGACTAGCGGGAGGTGCGAGCAGTACTTC
CASRGTSGRCEQYF
>TRBD1|.|TRBJ2-1|TRBV9
TGTGCCAGCTCTCTTACAGGGGAAACGAGCTACAATGAGCAGTTCTTC
CASSLTGETSYNEQFF
>TRBD1|few|TRBJ1-5|TRBV11-2
TGTGCCAGCAGCTCACAGGGGGGGGCCCAGCATTTT
CASSSQGGAQHF
>.|.|TRBJ1-2|TRBV24-1
TGTGCCACCAGTGATTCTACCGAAAACTATGGCTACACCTTC
CATSDSTENYGYTF
>TRBD1|.|TRBJ1-2|TRBV24-1
TGTGCCACCAGTGATCCACAGGGGGATGGGAACTATGGCTACACCTTC
CATSDPQGDGNYGYTF
>TRBD1|.|TRBJ2-7|TRBV19
TGTGCCAGTAGTACCGGGACAGGGACCTACGAGCAGTACTTC
CASSTGTGTYEQYF
>.|.|TRBJ1-1|TRBV30
TGTGCCTGCAAAGAAACCAGTCTGAACACTGAAGCTTTCTTT
CACKETSLNTEAFF
>TRBD1|few|TRBJ2-7|TRBV7-9
TGTGCCAGCAGCTTGACAGGGAAGCAGTACTTC
CASSLTGKQYF
>TRBD2|.|TRBJ2-2|TRBV9
TGTGCCAGCGGGAGGGAGAACACCGGGGAGCTGTTTTTT
CASGRENTGELFF
>TRBD1|.|TRBJ1-3|TRBV4-1
TGCGCCAGCAGCCAAGCGGGACAGGGAAACACCATATATTTT
CASSQAGQGNTIYF
>.|.|TRBJ2-1|TRBV5-1
TGCGCCAGCAGCCCTACTAGTACGGTCGGCGAGCAGTTCTTC
CASSPTSTVGEQFF